The 5 T cell receptor beta chains below come from one sample, sequenced in a study of beta chain features in type 1 diabetes. TCRB transcripts that were expressed got sequenced, as all of the isolated RNA had been reverse transcribed. Data came from immunoSEQ multiplex PCR; TCRdb stores just in-frame clones and leaves some out. The table includes under 300,000 clones, 25% to 30% detected once. The sequenced material came from central memory CD4+ T cells from blood. These receptors were obtained from a man aged 25-45 years in good health.

This chain connects TRBV4-3 to TRBJ1-5, with D unclear. CDR1 LGHNA and CDR2 YSLEER come from the germline V gene. With 2 bases removed from V and 6 bases from J, the gap between germline ends came to 23 bases. This CDR3 comprises 18 residues. CDR3 sequence reads: CASSQLPPHDRFRQPQHF. CDR3 coding DNA: TGCGCCAGCAGCCAACTACCACCCCACGACCGATTCCGTCAGCCCCAGCATTTT.

This clone appeared a few times. The V gene is TRBV2, the J gene TRBJ1-2; 9 bases fit TRBD1. With 4 bases clipped from V and 2 bases from J, the junction kept 2 bases outside the gene matches. Germline V gives CDR1 SNHLY, CDR2 FYNNEI. This CDR3 is built from 14 residues. CDR3 nucleotides: TGTGCCAGCAGTGGCGGGACAGGGAACTATGGCTACACCTTC. Translated: CASSGGTGNYGYTF.

This clone has just a few counts. The chain employs TRBV19 and TRBJ2-2; D is undetermined. Trimming removed 2 bases from V and 2 bases from J, with 6 bases in between. CDR3 length: 14 amino acids. Germline V gene sequence: CDR1 LNHDA, CDR2 SQIVND (reference sequence). Written as DNA, the CDR3 is TGTGCCAGTAGTATAATGACCAACACCGGGGAGCTGTTTTTT. Protein: CASSIMTNTGELFF.

This clone appeared a few times. V and J are TRBV18 and TRBJ1-3; TRBD1 might be the D (6 bases). Germline CDR1 and CDR2: KGHSH and LQKENI. This CDR3 is built from 15 residues. V dropped 4 bases and J dropped 0 bases, with 10 bases sitting between them. CDR3 residues: CASSLDRSSGNTIYF. The CDR3 DNA reads as TGTGCCAGCTCACTAGACAGGAGCTCTGGAAACACCATATATTTT.

This chain links TRBV30 with TRBJ2-1; 9 positions match TRBD2. The trim removed 4 bases at V and 2 bases at J, leaving 6 bases unmatched. The germline CDR1 and CDR2 sequences are GTSNPN and SVGIG (reference sequence). The CDR3 is 15 amino acids. This CDR3 reads CAWIRASGTYNEQFF. CDR3 coding DNA: TGTGCCTGGATCCGGGCTAGCGGGACCTACAATGAGCAGTTCTTC.